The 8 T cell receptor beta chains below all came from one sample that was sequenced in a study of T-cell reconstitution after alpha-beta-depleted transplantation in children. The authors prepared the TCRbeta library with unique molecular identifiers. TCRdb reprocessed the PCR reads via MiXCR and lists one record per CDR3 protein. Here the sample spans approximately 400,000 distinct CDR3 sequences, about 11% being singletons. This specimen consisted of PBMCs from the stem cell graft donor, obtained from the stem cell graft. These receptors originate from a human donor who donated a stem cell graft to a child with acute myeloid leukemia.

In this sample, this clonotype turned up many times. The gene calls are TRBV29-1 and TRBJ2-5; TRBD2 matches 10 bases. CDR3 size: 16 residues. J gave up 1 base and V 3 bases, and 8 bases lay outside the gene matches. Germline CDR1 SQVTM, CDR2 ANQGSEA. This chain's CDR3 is CSVDGLAGDPQETQYF. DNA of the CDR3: TGCAGCGTTGATGGGCTAGCGGGAGATCCCCAAGAGACCCAGTACTTC.

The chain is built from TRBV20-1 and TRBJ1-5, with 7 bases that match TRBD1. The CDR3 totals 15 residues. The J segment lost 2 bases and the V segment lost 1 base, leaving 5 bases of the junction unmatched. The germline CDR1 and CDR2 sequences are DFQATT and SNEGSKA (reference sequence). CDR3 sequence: CSARGQGSRNQPQHF. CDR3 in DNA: TGCAGTGCTAGAGGACAGGGCAGTCGCAATCAGCCCCAGCATTTT.

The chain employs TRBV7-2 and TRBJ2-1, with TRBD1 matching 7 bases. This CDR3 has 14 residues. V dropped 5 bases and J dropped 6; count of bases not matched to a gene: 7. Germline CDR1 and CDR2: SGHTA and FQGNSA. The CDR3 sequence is CASSVQGSGNEQFF. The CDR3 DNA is TGTGCCAGCAGCGTACAGGGGTCCGGCAATGAGCAGTTCTTC. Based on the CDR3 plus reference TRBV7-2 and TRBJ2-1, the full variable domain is GAGVSQSPSNKVTEKGKDVELRCDPISGHTALYWYRQSLGQGLEFLIYFQGNSAPDKSGLPSDRFSAERTGGSVSTLTIQRTQQEDSAVYLCASSVQGSGNEQFFGPGTRLTVL.

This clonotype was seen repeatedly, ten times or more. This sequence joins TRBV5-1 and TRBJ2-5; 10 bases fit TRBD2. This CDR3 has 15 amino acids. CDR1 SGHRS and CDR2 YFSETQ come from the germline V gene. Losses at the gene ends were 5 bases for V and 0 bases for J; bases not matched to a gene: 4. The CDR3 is CASRTSGFYQETQYF. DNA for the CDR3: TGCGCCAGCAGGACTAGCGGGTTTTACCAAGAGACCCAGTACTTC.

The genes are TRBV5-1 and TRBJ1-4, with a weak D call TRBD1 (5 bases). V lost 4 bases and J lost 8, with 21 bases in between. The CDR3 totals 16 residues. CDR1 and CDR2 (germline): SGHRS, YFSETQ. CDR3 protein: CASSPLPTEGWEKLFF. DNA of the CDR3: TGCGCCAGCAGCCCCCTGCCCACGGAGGGGTGGGAAAAACTGTTTTTT. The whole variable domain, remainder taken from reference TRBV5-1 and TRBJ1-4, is KAGVTQTPRYLIKTRGQQVTLSCSPISGHRSVSWYQQTPGQGLQFLFEYFSETQRNKGNFPGRFSGRQFSNSRSEMNVSTLELGDSALYLCASSPLPTEGWEKLFFGSGTQLSVL.

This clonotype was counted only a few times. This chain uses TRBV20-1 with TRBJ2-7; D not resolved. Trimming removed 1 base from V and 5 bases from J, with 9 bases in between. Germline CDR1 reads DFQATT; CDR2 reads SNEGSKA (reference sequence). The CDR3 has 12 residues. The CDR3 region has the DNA TGCAGTGCTAGAGCCACGCTTGACGAGCAGTACTTC. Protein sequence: CSARATLDEQYF.

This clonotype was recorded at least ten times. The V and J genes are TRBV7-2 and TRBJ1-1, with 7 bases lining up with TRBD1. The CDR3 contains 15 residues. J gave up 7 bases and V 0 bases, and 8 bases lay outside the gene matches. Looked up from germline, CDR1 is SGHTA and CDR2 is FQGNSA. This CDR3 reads CASSLARDRLYEAFF. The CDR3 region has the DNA TGTGCCAGCAGCTTAGCCAGGGACAGACTTTATGAAGCTTTCTTT.

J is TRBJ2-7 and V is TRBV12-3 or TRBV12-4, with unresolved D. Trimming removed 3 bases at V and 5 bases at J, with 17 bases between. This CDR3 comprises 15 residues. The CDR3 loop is CASSLVTARIHEQYF. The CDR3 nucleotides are TGTGCCAGCAGTTTGGTAACGGCCCGGATCCACGAGCAGTACTTC.